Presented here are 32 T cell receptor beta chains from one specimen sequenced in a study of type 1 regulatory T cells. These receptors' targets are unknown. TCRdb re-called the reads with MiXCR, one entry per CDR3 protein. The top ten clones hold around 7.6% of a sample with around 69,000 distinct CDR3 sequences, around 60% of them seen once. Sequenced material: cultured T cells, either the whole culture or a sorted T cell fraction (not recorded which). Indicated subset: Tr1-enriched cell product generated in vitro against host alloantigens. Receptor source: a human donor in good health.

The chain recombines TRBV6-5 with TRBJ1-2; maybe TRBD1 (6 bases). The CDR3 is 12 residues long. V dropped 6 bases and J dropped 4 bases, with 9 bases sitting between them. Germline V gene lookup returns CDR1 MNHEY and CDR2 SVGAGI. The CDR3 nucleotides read TGTGCCAGCAGACAGGGAATCTATGGCTACACCTTC. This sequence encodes CASRQGIYGYTF.

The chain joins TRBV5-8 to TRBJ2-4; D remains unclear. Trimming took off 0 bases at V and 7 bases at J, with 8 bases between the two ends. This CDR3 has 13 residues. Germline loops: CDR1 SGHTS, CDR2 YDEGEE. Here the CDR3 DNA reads TGTGCCAGCAGCTTGGACAGAAGGAACATTCAGTACTTC. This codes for CASSLDRRNIQYF.

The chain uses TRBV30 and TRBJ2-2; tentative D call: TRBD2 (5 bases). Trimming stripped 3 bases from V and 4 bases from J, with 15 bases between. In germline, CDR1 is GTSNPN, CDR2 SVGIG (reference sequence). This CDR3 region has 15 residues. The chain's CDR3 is CAWSLPGRFTGELFF. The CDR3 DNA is TGTGCCTGGAGCCTCCCGGGGAGATTCACCGGGGAGCTGTTTTTT.

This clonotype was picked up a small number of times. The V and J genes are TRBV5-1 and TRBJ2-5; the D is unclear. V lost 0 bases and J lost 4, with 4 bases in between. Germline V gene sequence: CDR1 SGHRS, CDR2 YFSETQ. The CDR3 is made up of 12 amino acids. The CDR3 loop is CASSLGVETQYF. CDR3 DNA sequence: TGCGCCAGCAGCTTGGGAGTAGAGACCCAGTACTTC. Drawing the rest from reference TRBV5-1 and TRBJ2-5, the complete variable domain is KAGVTQTPRYLIKTRGQQVTLSCSPISGHRSVSWYQQTPGQGLQFLFEYFSETQRNKGNFPGRFSGRQFSNSRSEMNVSTLELGDSALYLCASSLGVETQYFGPGTRLLVL.

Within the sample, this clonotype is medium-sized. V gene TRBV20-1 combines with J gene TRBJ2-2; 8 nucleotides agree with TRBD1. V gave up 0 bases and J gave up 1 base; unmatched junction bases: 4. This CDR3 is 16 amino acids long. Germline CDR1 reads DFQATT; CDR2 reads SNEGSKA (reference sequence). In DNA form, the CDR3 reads TGCAGTGCTAGAGATCACGGGACAGGGAACACCGGGGAGCTGTTTTTT. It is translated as CSARDHGTGNTGELFF.

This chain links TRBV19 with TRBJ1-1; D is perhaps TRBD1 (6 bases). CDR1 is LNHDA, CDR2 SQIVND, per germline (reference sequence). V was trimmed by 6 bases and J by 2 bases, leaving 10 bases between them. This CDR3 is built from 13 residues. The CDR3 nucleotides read TGTGCCAGTAGAGAGGACAGAAACACTGAAGCTTTCTTT. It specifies CASREDRNTEAFF.

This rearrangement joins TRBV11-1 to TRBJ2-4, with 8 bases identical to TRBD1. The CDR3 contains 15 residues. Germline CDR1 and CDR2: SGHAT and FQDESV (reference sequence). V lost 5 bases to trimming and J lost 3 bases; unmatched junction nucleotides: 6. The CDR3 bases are TGTGCCAGCAGCACCCTGGGACAGGACAAAAACATTCAGTACTTC. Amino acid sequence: CASSTLGQDKNIQYF.

DNA of the CDR3: TGCGCCAGCCGCGACGGGACAGGGCCCCGAAACACCGGGGAGCTGTTTTTT. Translated, it gives CASRDGTGPRNTGELFF. V usage is TRBV5-1 and J usage is TRBJ2-2; 9 bases are a match to TRBD1. CDR1 is SGHRS and CDR2 is YFSETQ in the germline V gene. The CDR3 totals 17 residues. The V gene end was trimmed by 7 bases and the J gene end by 2 bases; junction bases not matched to a gene: 12.

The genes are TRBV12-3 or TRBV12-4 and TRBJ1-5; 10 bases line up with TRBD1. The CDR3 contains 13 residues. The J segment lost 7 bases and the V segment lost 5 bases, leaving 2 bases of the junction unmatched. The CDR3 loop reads CASSGDRGQPQHF. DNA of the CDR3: TGTGCCAGCAGTGGGGACAGGGGACAGCCCCAGCATTTT.

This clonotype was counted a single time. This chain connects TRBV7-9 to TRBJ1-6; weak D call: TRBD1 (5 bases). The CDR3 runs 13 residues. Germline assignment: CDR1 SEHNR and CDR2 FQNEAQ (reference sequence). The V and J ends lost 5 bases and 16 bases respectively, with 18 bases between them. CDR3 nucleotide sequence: TGTGCCAGCAGCCAAACAAGGGACGGAATTCTCCACTTT. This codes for CASSQTRDGILHF.

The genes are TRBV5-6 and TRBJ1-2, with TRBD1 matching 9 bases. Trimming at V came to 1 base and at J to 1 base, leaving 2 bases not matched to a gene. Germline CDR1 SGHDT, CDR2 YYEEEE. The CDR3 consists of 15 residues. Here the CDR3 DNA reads TGTGCCAGCAGCTTGCCGGGACAGGGTAACTATGGCTACACCTTC. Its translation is CASSLPGQGNYGYTF.

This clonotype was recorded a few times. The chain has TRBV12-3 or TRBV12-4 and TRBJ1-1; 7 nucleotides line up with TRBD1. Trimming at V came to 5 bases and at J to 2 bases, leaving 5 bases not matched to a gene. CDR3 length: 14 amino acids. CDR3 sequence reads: CASSPQGVNTEAFF. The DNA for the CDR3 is TGTGCCAGCAGTCCCCAGGGGGTTAACACTGAAGCTTTCTTT.

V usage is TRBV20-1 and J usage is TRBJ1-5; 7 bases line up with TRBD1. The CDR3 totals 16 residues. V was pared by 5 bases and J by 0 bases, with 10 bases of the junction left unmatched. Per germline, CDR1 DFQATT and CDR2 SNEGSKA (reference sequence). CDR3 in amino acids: CSAPEGATLSNQPQHF. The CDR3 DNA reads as TGCAGTGCTCCAGAGGGGGCAACTCTTAGCAATCAGCCCCAGCATTTT.

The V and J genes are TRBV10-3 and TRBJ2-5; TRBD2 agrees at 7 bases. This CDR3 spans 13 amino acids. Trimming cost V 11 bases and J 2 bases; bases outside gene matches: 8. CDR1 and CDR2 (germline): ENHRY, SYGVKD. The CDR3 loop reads CAAGVGSQETQYF. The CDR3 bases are TGTGCCGCGGGGGTGGGGAGTCAAGAGACCCAGTACTTC.

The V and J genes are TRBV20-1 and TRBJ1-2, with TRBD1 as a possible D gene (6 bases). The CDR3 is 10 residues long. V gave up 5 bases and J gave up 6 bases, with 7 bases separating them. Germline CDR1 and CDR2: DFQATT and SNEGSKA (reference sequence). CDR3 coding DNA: TGCAGTGCTGGGACAAATGGCTACACCTTC. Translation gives CSAGTNGYTF.

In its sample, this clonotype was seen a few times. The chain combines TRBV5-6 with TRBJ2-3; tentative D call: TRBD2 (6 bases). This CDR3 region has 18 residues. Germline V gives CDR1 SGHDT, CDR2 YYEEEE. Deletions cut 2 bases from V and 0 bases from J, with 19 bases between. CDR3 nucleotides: TGTGCCAGCAGCTTTTATAATGGTGTTGGGACTAGCACAGATACGCAGTATTTT. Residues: CASSFYNGVGTSTDTQYF.

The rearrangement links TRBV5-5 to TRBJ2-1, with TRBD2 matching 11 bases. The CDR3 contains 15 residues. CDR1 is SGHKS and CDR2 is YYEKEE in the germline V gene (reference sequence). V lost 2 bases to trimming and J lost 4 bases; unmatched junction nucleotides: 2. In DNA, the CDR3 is TGTGCCAGCAGCTTACTAGCGGGAGTTTACAATGAGCAGTTCTTC. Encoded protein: CASSLLAGVYNEQFF.

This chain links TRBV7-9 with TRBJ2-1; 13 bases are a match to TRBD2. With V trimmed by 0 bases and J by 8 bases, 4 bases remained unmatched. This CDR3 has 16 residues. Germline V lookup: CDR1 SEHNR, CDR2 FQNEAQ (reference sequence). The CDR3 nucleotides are TGTGCCAGCAGCTTAGCTTTGACTAGCGGGAGGCATGAGCAGTTCTTC. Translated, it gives CASSLALTSGRHEQFF.

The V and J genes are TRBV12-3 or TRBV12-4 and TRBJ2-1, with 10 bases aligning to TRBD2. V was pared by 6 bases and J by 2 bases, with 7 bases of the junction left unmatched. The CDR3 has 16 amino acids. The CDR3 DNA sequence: TGTGCCAGCAGACGAGCAGCGGGAGGGGCCTACAATGAGCAGTTCTTC. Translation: CASRRAAGGAYNEQFF.

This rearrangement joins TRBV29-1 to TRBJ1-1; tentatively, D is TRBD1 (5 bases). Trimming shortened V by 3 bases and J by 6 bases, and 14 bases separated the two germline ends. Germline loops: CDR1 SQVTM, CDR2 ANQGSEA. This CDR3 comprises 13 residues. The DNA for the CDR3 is TGCAGCGTTGATGACCCCGGGGCCCCTGAAGCTTTCTTT. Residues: CSVDDPGAPEAFF.

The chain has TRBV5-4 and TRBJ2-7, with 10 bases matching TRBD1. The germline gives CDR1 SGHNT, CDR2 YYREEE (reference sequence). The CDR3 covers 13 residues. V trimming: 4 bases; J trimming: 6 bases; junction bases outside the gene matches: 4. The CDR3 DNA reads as TGTGCCAGCAGCGACCGGACAGGGGGCGAGCAGTACTTC. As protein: CASSDRTGGEQYF. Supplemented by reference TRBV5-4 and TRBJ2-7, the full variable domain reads ETGVTQSPTHLIKTRGQQVTLRCSSQSGHNTVSWYQQALGQGPQFIFQYYREEENGRGNFPPRFSGLQFPNYSSELNVNALELDDSALYLCASSDRTGGEQYFGPGTRLTVT.

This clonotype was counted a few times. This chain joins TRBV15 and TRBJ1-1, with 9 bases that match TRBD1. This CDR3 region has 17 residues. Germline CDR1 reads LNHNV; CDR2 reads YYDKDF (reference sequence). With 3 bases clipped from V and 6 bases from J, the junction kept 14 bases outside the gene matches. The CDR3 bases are TGTGCCACCAGCAGGGTACAGGGGGCGCGGGTTCAGGCTGAAGCTTTCTTT. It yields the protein CATSRVQGARVQAEAFF.

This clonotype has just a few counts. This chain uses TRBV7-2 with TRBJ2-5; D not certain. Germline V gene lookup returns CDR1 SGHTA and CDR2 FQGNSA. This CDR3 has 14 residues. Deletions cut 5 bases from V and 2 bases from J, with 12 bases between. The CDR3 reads CASSPPGLQETQYF. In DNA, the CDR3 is TGTGCCAGCAGCCCACCGGGCCTTCAAGAGACCCAGTACTTC.

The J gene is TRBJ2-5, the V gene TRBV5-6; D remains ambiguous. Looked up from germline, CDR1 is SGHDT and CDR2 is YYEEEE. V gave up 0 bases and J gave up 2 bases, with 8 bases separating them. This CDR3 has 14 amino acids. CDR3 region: CASSLGSLQETQYF. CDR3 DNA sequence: TGTGCCAGCAGCTTGGGCAGCTTACAAGAGACCCAGTACTTC.

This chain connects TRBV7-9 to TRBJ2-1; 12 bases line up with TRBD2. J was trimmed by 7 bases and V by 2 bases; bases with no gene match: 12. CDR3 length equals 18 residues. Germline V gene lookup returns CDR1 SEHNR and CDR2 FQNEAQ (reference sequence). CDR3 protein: CASSLPYRLAGVRNEQFF. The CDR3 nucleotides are TGTGCCAGCAGCTTACCTTACCGACTAGCGGGAGTGCGGAATGAGCAGTTCTTC.

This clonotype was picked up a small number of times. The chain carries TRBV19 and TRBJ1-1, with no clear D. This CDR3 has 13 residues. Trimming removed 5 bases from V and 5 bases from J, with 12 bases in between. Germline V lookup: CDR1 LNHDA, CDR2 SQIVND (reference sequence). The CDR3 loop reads CASSERRKTEAFF. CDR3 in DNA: TGTGCCAGTAGTGAACGCAGGAAAACTGAAGCTTTCTTT.

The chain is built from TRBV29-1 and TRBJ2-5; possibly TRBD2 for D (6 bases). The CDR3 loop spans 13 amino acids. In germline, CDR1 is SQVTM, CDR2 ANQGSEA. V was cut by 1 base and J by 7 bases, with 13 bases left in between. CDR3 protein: CSVEALAGWTQYF. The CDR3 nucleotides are TGCAGCGTTGAAGCTCTTGCGGGGTGGACCCAGTACTTC.

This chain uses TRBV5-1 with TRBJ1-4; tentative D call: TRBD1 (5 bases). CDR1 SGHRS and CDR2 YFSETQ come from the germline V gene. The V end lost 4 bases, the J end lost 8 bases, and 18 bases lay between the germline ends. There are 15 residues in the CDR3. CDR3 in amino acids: CASSPRTGTEEKLFF. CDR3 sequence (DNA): TGCGCCAGCAGCCCCCGGACGGGGACGGAGGAAAAACTGTTTTTT. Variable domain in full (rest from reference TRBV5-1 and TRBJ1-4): KAGVTQTPRYLIKTRGQQVTLSCSPISGHRSVSWYQQTPGQGLQFLFEYFSETQRNKGNFPGRFSGRQFSNSRSEMNVSTLELGDSALYLCASSPRTGTEEKLFFGSGTQLSVL.

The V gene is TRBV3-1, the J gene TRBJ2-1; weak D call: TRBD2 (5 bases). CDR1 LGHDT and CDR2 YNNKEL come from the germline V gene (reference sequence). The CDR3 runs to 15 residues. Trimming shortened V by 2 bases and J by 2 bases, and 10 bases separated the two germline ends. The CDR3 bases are TGTGCCAGCAGCCAACGCGGGTTCACCTACAATGAGCAGTTCTTC. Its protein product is CASSQRGFTYNEQFF.

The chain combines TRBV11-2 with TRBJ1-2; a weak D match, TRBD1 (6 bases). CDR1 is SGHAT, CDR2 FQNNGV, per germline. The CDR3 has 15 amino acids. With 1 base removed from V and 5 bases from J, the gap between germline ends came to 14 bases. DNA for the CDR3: TGTGCCAGCAGCTTAGCGGGGGGCAGTCCATATGGCTACACCTTC. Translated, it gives CASSLAGGSPYGYTF.

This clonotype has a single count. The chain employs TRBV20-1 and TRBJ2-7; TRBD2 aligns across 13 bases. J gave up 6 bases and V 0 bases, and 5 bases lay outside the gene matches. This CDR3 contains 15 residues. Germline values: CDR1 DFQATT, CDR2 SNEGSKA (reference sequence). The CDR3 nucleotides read TGCAGTGCTAGAGATCACCGACTAGCGGGAGGCGAGCAGTACTTC. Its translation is CSARDHRLAGGEQYF.

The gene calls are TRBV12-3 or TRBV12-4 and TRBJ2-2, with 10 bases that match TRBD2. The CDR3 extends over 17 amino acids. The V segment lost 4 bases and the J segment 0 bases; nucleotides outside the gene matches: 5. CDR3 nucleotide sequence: TGTGCCAGCAGTTACCTAGGACTAGCGGCGAACACCGGGGAGCTGTTTTTT. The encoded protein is CASSYLGLAANTGELFF.